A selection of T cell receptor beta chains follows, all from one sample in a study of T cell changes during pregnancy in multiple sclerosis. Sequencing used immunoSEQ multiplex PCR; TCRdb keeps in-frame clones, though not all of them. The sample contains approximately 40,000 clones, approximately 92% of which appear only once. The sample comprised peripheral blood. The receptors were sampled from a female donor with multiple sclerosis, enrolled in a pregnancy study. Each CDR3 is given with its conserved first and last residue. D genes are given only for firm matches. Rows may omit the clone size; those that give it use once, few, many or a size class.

TGTGCTAGTGGTTTGGTGGACAGGGTACCCCACGAGCAGTACTTC,CASGLVDRVPHEQYF,-,TRBV12-5,15,TRBJ2-7,TRBD1
TGTGCCAGCTCACCCCAACTCAGGGGTTACAATGAGCAGTTCTTC,CASSPQLRGYNEQFF,-,TRBV18,15,TRBJ2-1,-
TGTGCTAGTGCGGGGGGGGAGTGGAGTTGGACAGATACGCAGTATTTT,CASAGGEWSWTDTQYF,-,TRBV12-5,16,TRBJ2-3,TRBD2
TGTGCCTCCACGAGGGTTGACTATGGCTACACCTTC,CASTRVDYGYTF,few,TRBV6-1,12,TRBJ1-2,-
TGCGCCAGCAGCCAAGTCGGAAAGACTAATGAAAAACTGTTTTTT,CASSQVGKTNEKLFF,-,TRBV4-1,15,TRBJ1-4,-
TGTGCCATCAGTGAACCGACTAGAAACTTCTCCTACGAGCAGTACTTC,CAISEPTRNFSYEQYF,-,TRBV10-3,16,TRBJ2-7,-
TGTGCCAGCAGCTTAGCGGGGGTTAATAATGAAAAACTGTTTTTT,CASSLAGVNNEKLFF,-,TRBV7-2,15,TRBJ1-4,-
TGTGCCAGCATTGGGGGCGCGTGGCCCCAGCATTTT,CASIGGAWPQHF,-,TRBV6-1,12,TRBJ1-5,-
TGTGCCATCAGTGAGGGGAACAGGGGGAACAATCAGCCCCAGCATTTT,CAISEGNRGNNQPQHF,-,TRBV10-3,16,TRBJ1-5,TRBD1
TGTGCCAGCTCACCTGGACTAGCGGAAGATACGCAGTATTTT,CASSPGLAEDTQYF,-,TRBV18,14,TRBJ2-3,TRBD2
TGCGCCAGCAGCCAACTCCGCGGCTCTGACGGGTACAATGAGCAGTTCTTC,CASSQLRGSDGYNEQFF,-,TRBV4-3,17,TRBJ2-1,-